What follows is one T cell receptor beta chain and its context. The sample belongs to a study of identifying expanded T cells in peripheral blood. Sequenced by immunoSEQ multiplex PCR; TCRdb stores in-frame clones only, minus some. The sample records 95,000 or so clones, approximately 83% being singletons. The sequence was collected from a person aged 18 to 75 in good health. Sequences were obtained from blood.

The CDR3 reads CASRQTGPTVGTEAFF. In nucleotides, the CDR3 is TGTGCCAGCAGACAGACAGGGCCCACGGTGGGCACTGAAGCTTTCTTT. The V gene is TRBV5-6, the J gene TRBJ1-1; 7 nucleotides agree with TRBD1. The germline CDR1 and CDR2 sequences are SGHDT and YYEEEE. The trim removed 5 bases at V and 4 bases at J, leaving 14 bases unmatched. CDR3 length: 16 residues.